A selection of T cell receptor beta chains follows, all from one sample in a study of T cells in Graves' hyperthyroidism and ophthalmopathy. TCRdb reanalysed the multiplex PCR reads using MiXCR and keeps one entry per CDR3 protein. The data contain about 500,000 distinct CDR3 sequences, around 15% of them singletons. Sequencing input: blood. The receptors derive from a woman aged 25 to 39 with Graves' ophthalmopathy. Each CDR3 is given with its conserved first and last residue. The D gene is left open where the match is weak. Clone size is given for some rows only: seen once, a few or many times, or a class if the clone is expanded.

>11|NA|few|TRBV6-5|TRBJ2-1
CASSLVYEQFF
TGTGCCAGCAGTTTGGTTTATGAGCAGTTCTTC
>15|TRBD2|many|TRBV7-2|TRBJ2-5
CASSSGLAGFGTQYF
TGTGCCAGCAGCTCGGGACTAGCGGGGTTTGGGACCCAGTACTTC
>11|NA|few|TRBV6-1|TRBJ2-2
CASTRGRELFF
TGTGCCAGCACTCGGGGGCGGGAGCTGTTTTTT
>19|NA|once|TRBV6-5|TRBJ1-3
CASSDSISPDSSSGNTIYF
TGTGCCAGCAGTGACTCGATATCTCCCGACAGTTCCTCTGGAAACACCATATATTTT
>14|TRBD2|few|TRBV7-2|TRBJ2-7
CASSARGGNYEQYF
TGTGCCAGCAGCGCCCGGGGGGGGAACTACGAGCAGTACTTC
>11|NA|NA|TRBV28|TRBJ2-7
CASSFILEQYF
TGTGCCAGCAGTTTCATCCTCGAGCAGTACTTC
>14|NA|NA|TRBV6-5|TRBJ1-5
CASSYRGGSQPQHF
TGTGCCAGCAGTTACAGGGGGGGGAGTCAGCCCCAGCATTTT
>16|TRBD2|NA|TRBV20-1|TRBJ2-5
CSASRASGSPQETQYF
TGCAGTGCCTCTAGGGCTAGCGGGAGTCCCCAAGAGACCCAGTACTTC
>13|TRBD2|many|TRBV2|TRBJ2-3
CASGLAGTDTQYF
TGTGCCAGCGGACTAGCGGGCACAGATACGCAGTATTTT
>15|NA|many|TRBV30|TRBJ1-6
CAWSGPLMGGSPLHF
TGTGCCTGGAGCGGGCCCCTGATGGGGGGTTCACCCCTCCACTTT
>17|TRBD1|NA|TRBV14|TRBJ2-1
CASSPQPGTGAYNEQFF
TGTGCCAGCAGCCCCCAACCCGGGACAGGGGCCTACAATGAGCAGTTCTTC
>16|TRBD1|NA|TRBV7-2|TRBJ1-3
CASSLGQGSSGNTIYF
TGTGCCAGCAGCTTAGGACAGGGGTCCTCTGGAAACACCATATATTTT
>12|NA|many|TRBV30|TRBJ2-7
CAWSVRAYEQYF
TGTGCCTGGAGTGTACGTGCGTACGAGCAGTACTTC
>15|NA|many|TRBV5-1|TRBJ2-7
CASSSKTGTNYEQYF
TGCGCCAGCAGCTCGAAAACCGGGACAAACTACGAGCAGTACTTC
>13|NA|many|TRBV28|TRBJ1-1
CASSDTDHTEAFF
TGTGCCAGCAGTGACACGGACCACACTGAAGCTTTCTTT
>15|TRBD1|NA|TRBV20-1|TRBJ2-3
CSASRDRGSTDTQYF
TGCAGTGCTAGCCGGGACAGGGGGAGCACAGATACGCAGTATTTT
>12|TRBD1|NA|TRBV29-1|TRBJ2-7
CSVGGQPYEQYF
TGCAGCGTTGGGGGACAGCCCTACGAGCAGTACTTC
>14|TRBD2|many|TRBV20-1|TRBJ2-7
CSVRLAGGINEQYF
TGCAGTGTCCGACTAGCGGGAGGGATAAACGAGCAGTACTTC
>12|TRBD1|few|TRBV2|TRBJ1-4
CASSAGGEKLFF
TGTGCCAGCTCGGCAGGGGGTGAAAAACTGTTTTTT
>12|NA|many|TRBV7-2|TRBJ2-7
CASSPGFGEQYF
TGTGCCAGCAGCCCCGGTTTTGGGGAGCAGTACTTC
>13|TRBD1|few|TRBV6-6|TRBJ2-7
CASSYGTGNEQYF
TGTGCCAGCAGCTACGGGACAGGGAACGAGCAGTACTTC
>18|TRBD1|many|TRBV7-2|TRBJ2-2
CASSSETYGTGLTGELFF
TGTGCCAGCAGCTCGGAGACCTACGGGACAGGACTCACCGGGGAGCTGTTTTTT
>16|NA|NA|TRBV7-9|TRBJ1-2
CASTPTSDRPNYGYTF
TGTGCCAGCACGCCTACGTCGGACCGACCGAACTATGGCTACACCTTC
>12|NA|many|TRBV20-1|TRBJ2-5
CSASLEGETQYF
TGCAGTGCTAGTCTCGAGGGGGAGACCCAGTACTTC
>14|NA|few|TRBV12-3/TRBV12-4|TRBJ2-1
CASSFRDTTHEQFF
TGTGCCAGCAGTTTTCGAGACACCACCCATGAGCAGTTCTTC
>16|NA|NA|TRBV4-3|TRBJ1-3
CASSQGTSTLGNTIYF
TGCGCCAGCAGCCAAGGGACCTCTACGCTTGGAAACACCATATATTTT
>18|TRBD2|NA|TRBV7-9|TRBJ2-2
CASSVLTSGTVNTGELFF
TGTGCCAGCAGCGTCTTGACTAGCGGCACCGTAAACACCGGGGAGCTGTTTTTT
>14|NA|many|TRBV28|TRBJ2-7
CASSPRGRDNEQYF
TGTGCCAGCAGCCCGCGGGGGAGGGACAACGAGCAGTACTTC
>13|NA|many|TRBV12-3/TRBV12-4|TRBJ1-2
CASELKRDYGYTF
TGTGCCAGCGAACTTAAGAGGGACTATGGCTACACCTTC
>18|TRBD2|NA|TRBV15|TRBJ2-2
CATSRGVSGRGNTGELFF
TGTGCCACCAGCAGAGGAGTTAGCGGGAGGGGGAACACCGGGGAGCTGTTTTTT
>15|NA|few|TRBV9|TRBJ1-1
CASSFQQGMNTEAFF
TGTGCCAGCAGCTTCCAACAGGGAATGAACACTGAAGCTTTCTTT
>17|TRBD1|many|TRBV6-2/TRBV6-3|TRBJ2-3
CASTRTGTDWRTDTQYF
TGTGCCAGCACTCGGACCGGGACAGACTGGCGCACAGATACGCAGTATTTT
>12|TRBD2|many|TRBV20-1|TRBJ2-7
CSARLGRDEQYF
TGCAGTGCTAGATTGGGGAGGGACGAGCAGTACTTC
>20|TRBD2|NA|TRBV12-3/TRBV12-4|TRBJ2-1
CASSSTGTSGTKSSYNEQFF
TGTGCCAGCAGTTCGACCGGGACTAGCGGGACCAAGAGCTCCTACAATGAGCAGTTCTTC
>17|TRBD2|few|TRBV29-1|TRBJ2-3
CSALLFRGSLSTDTQYF
TGCAGCGCTTTACTCTTCCGCGGGAGTCTGAGCACAGATACGCAGTATTTT
>16|NA|NA|TRBV6-5|TRBJ2-1
CASSYGGQGWDNEQFF
TGTGCCAGCAGTTACGGGGGGCAGGGATGGGACAATGAGCAGTTCTTC
>20|TRBD1|many|TRBV11-2|TRBJ2-3
CASSLATGTGARANTDTQYF
TGTGCCAGCAGCTTAGCAACAGGGACAGGGGCAAGGGCGAACACAGATACGCAGTATTTT
>14|NA|NA|TRBV12-3/TRBV12-4|TRBJ2-1
CASTPMVLAGEQFF
TGTGCCAGCACCCCCATGGTACTAGCCGGTGAGCAGTTCTTC
>16|NA|few|TRBV6-2/TRBV6-3|TRBJ1-6
CASTPEGLWNNSPLHF
TGTGCCAGCACCCCCGAGGGCTTGTGGAATAATTCACCCCTCCACTTT
>15|NA|NA|TRBV27|TRBJ1-4
CASSSRGSTNEKLFF
TGTGCCAGCAGTTCCCGGGGTTCAACTAATGAAAAACTGTTTTTT
>14|TRBD2|NA|TRBV30|TRBJ2-1
CAWSVAGVYNEQFF
TGTGCCTGGAGTGTAGCGGGAGTGTACAATGAGCAGTTCTTC
>16|NA|NA|TRBV27|TRBJ1-2
CASSLSSRPAGYGYTF
TGTGCCAGCAGTTTGTCGTCTCGCCCCGCGGGCTATGGCTACACCTTC
>15|TRBD2|many|TRBV11-2|TRBJ2-1
CASSTTGLAGNEQFF
TGTGCCAGCAGCACAACGGGACTAGCGGGTAATGAGCAGTTCTTC
>17|NA|NA|TRBV7-9|TRBJ2-3
CASSYITAKLSTDTQYF
TGTGCCAGCAGCTACATAACTGCCAAACTTAGCACAGATACGCAGTATTTT
>14|NA|NA|TRBV6-5|TRBJ2-7
CASSYGGSAYEQYF
TGTGCCAGCAGTTACGGGGGTAGCGCCTACGAGCAGTACTTC
>15|TRBD1|NA|TRBV5-6|TRBJ2-5
CASSFGQGHRETQYF
TGTGCCAGCAGCTTCGGACAGGGCCACCGGGAGACCCAGTACTTC